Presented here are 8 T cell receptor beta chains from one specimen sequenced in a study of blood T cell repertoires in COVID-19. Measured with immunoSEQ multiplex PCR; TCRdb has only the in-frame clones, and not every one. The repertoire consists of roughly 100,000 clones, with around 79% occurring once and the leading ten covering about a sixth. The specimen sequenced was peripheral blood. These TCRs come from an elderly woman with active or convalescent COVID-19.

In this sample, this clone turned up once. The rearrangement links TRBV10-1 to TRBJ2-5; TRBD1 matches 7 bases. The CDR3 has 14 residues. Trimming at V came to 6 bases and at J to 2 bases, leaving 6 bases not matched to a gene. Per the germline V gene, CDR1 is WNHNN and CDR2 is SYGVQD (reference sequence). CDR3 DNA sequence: TGCGCCAGCAGGGGACAGAATCTTCAAGAGACCCAGTACTTC. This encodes CASRGQNLQETQYF.

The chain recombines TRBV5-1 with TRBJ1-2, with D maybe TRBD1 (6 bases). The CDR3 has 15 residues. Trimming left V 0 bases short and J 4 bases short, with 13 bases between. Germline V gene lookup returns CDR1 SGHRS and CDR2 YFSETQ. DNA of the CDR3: TGCGCCAGCAGCTTGGTAGAGATAGGGGGCTATGGCTACACCTTC. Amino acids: CASSLVEIGGYGYTF.

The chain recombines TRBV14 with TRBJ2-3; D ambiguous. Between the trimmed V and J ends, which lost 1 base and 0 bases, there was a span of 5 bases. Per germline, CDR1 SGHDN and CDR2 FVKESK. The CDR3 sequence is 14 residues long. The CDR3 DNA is TGTGCCAGCAGCCAAGTGACTAGCACAGATACGCAGTATTTT. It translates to CASSQVTSTDTQYF. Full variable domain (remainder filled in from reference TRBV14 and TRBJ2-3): EAGVTQFPSHSVIEKGQTVTLRCDPISGHDNLYWYRRVMGKEIKFLLHFVKESKQDESGMPNNRFLAERTGGTYSTLKVQPAELEDSGVYFCASSQVTSTDTQYFGPGTRLTVL.

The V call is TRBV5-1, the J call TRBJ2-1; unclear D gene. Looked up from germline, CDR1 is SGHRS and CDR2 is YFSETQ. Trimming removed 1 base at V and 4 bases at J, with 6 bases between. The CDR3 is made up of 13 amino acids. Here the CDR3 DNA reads TGCGCCAGCAGCTTGTACCTATACAATGAGCAGTTCTTC. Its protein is CASSLYLYNEQFF.

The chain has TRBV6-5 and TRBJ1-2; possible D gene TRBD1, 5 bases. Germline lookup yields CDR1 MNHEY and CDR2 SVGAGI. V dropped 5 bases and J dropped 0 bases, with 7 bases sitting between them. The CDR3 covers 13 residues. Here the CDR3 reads CASSLDTNYGYTF. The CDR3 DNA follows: TGTGCCAGCAGTCTGGACACTAACTATGGCTACACCTTC.

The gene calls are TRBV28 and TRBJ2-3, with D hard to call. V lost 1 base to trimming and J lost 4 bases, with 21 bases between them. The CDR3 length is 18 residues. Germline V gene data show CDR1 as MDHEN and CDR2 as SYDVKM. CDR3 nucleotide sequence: TGTGCCAGCAGTTTATCCCCTCGGCGGCCTGTCCCCCCAGATACGCAGTATTTT. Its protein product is CASSLSPRRPVPPDTQYF.

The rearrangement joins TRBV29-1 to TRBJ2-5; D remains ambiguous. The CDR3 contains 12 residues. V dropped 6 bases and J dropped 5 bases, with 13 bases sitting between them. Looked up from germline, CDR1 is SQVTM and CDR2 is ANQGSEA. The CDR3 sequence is CSVANLRETQYF. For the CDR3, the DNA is TGCAGCGTCGCAAATTTACGGGAGACCCAGTACTTC.

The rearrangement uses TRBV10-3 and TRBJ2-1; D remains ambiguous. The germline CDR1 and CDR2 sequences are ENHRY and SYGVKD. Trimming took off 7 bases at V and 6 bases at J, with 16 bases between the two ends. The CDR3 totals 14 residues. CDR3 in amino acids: CAIMSSFGLNEQFF. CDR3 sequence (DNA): TGTGCCATCATGTCCAGTTTTGGCCTCAATGAGCAGTTCTTC.